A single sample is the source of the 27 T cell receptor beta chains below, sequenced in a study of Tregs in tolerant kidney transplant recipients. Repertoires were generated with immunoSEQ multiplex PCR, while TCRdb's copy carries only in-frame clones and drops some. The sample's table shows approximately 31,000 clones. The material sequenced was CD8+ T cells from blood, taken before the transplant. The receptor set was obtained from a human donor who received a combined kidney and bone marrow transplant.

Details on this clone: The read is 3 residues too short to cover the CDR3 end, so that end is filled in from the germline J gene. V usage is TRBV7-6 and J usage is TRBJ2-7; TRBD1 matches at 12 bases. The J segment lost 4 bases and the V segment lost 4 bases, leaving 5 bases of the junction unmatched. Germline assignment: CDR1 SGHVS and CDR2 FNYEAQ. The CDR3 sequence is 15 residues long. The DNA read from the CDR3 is TGTGCCAGCAGCTCCCCGGGACAGGGGGCTTACGAG. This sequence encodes CASSSPGQGAYE. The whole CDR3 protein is CASSSPGQGAYEQYF.

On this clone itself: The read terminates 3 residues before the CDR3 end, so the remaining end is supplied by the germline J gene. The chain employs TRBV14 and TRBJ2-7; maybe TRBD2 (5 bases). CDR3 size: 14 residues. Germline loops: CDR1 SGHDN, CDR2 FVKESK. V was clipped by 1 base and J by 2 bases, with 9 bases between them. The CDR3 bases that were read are TGTGCCAGCAGCCAAGGGCGGGCGGCCTACGAG. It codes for CASSQGRAAYE. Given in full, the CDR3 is CASSQGRAAYEQYF.

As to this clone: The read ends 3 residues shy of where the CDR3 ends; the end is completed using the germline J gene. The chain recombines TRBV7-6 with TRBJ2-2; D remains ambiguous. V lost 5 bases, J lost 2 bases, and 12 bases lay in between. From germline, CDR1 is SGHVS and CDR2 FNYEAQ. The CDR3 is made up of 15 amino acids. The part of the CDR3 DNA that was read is TGTGCCAGCAGCATACCAGCAGGCAACACCGGGGAG. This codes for CASSIPAGNTGE. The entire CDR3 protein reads CASSIPAGNTGELFF.

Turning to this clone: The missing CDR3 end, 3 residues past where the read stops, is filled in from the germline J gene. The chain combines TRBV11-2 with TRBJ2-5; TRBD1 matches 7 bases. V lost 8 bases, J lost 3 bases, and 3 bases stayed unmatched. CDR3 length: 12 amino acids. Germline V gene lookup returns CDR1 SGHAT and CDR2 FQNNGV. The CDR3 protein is CASGTGEETQYF. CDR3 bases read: TGTGCCAGCGGTACAGGGGAAGAGACC.

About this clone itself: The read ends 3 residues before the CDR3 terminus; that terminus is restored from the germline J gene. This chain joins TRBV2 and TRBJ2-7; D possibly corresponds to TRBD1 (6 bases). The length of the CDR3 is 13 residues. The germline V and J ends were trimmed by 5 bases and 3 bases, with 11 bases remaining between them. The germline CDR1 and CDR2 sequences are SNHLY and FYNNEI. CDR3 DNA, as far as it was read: TGTGCCAGCAGTACCCCAGGGGACTACGAG. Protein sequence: CASSTPGDYE. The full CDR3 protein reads CASSTPGDYEQYF.

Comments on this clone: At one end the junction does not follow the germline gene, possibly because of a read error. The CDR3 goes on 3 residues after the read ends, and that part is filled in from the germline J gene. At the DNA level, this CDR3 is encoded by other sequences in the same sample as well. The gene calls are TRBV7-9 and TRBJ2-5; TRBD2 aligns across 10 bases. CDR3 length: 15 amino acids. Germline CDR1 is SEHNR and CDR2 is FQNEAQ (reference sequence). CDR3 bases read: TGTGCCAGCAGCCCCGGGACTAGCGCCCAAAAGACC. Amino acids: CASSPGTSAQKT. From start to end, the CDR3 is CASSPGTSAQKTQYF.

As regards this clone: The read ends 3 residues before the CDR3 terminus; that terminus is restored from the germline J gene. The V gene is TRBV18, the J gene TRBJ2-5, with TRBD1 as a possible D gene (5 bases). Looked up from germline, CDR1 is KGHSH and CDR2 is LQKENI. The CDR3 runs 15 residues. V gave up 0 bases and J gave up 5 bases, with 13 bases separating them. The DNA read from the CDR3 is TGTGCCAGCTCACCACCGTCAGGGATTATGGAGACC. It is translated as CASSPPSGIMET. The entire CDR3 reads CASSPPSGIMETQYF. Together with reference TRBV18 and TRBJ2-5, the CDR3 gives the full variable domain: NAGVMQNPRHLVRRRGQEARLRCSPMKGHSHVYWYRQLPEEGLKFMVYLQKENIIDESGMPKERFSAEFPKEGPSILRIQQVVRGDSAAYFCASSPPSGIMETQYFGPGTRLLVL.

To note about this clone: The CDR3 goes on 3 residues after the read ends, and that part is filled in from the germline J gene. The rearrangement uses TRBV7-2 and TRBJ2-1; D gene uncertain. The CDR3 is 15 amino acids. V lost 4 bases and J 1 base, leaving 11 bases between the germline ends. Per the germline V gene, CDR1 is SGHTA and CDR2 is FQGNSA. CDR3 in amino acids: CASSSGALSYNEQFF. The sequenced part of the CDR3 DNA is TGTGCCAGCAGCTCCGGTGCTCTTTCCTACAATGAG.

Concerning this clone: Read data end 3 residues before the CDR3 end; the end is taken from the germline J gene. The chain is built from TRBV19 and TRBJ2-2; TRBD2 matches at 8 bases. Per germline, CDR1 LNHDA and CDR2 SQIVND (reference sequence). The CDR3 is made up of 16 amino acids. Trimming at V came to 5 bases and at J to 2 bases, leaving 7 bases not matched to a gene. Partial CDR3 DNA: TGTGCCAGTAGTCCCGCGGGGGGTATTAACACCGGGGAG. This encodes CASSPAGGINTGE. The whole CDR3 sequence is CASSPAGGINTGELFF.

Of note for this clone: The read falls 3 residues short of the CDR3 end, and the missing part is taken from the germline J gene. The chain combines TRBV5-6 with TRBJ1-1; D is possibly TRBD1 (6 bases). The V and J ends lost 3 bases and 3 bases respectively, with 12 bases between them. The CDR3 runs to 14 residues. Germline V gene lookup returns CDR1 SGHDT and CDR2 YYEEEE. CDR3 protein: CASSWWGGDTEAFF. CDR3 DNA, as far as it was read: TGTGCCAGCAGCTGGTGGGGGGGCGACACTGAA. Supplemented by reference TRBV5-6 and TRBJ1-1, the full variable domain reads DAGVTQSPTHLIKTRGQQVTLRCSPKSGHDTVSWYQQALGQGPQFIFQYYEEEERQRGNFPDRFSGHQFPNYSSELNVNALLLGDSALYLCASSWWGGDTEAFFGQGTRLTVV.

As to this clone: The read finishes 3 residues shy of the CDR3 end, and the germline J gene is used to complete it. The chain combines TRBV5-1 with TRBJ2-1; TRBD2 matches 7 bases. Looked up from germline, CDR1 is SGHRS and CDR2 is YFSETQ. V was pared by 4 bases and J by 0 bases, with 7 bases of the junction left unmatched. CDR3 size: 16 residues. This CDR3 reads CASSRGAGDSYNEQFF. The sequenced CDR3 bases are TGCGCCAGCAGCCGCGGGGCGGGGGACTCCTACAATGAG.

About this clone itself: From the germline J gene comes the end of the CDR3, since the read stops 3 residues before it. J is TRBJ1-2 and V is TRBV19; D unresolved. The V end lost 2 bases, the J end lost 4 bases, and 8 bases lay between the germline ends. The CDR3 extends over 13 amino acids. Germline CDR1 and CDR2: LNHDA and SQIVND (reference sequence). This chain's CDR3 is CASSISTVYGYTF. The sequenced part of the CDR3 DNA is TGTGCCAGTAGTATAAGTACAGTCTATGGC.

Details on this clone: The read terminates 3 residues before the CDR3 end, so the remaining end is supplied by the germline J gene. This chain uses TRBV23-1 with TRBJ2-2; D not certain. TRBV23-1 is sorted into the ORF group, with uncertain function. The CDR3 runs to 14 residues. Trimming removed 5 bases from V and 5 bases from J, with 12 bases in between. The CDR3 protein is CASSGCIGTGELFF. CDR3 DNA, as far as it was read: TGCGCCAGCAGTGGCTGTATAGGGACCGGGGAG.

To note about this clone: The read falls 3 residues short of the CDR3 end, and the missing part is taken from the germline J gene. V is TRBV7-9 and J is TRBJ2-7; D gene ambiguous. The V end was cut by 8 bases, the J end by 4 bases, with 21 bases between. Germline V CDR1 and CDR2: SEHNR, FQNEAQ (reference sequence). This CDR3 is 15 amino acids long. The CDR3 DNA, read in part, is TGTGCCAGCGGTCAAAAGGGTGGGCAGATGTACGAG. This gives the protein CASGQKGGQMYE. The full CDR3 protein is CASGQKGGQMYEQYF.

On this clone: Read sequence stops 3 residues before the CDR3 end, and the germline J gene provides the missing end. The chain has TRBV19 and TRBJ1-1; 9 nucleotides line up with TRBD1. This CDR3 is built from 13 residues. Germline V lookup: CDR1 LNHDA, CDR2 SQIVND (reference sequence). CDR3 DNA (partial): TGTGCCAGTAGTATGATCCCGACAGGGGGA. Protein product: CASSMIPTGG. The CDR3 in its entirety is CASSMIPTGGAFF.

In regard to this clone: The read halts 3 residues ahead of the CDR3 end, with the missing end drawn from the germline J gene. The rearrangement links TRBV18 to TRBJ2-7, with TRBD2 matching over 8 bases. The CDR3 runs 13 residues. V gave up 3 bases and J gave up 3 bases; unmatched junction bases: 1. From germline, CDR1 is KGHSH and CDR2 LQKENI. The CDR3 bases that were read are TGTGCCAGCTCACCCAGCGGGAGCTACGAG. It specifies CASSPSGSYE. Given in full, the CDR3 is CASSPSGSYEQYF.

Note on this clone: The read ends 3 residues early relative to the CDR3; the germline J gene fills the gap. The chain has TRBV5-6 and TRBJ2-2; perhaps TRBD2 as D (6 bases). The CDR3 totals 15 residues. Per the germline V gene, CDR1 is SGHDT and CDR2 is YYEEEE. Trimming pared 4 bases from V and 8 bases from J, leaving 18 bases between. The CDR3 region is CASSPNTSGDGELFF. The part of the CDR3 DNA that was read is TGTGCCAGCAGCCCTAATACTTCGGGGGATGGGGAG.

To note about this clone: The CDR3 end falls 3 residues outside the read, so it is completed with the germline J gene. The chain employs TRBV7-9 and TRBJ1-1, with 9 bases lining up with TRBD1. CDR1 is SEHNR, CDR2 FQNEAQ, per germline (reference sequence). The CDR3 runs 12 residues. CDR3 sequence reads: CAGTGSNTEAFF. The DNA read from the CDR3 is TGTGCGGGGACAGGGTCCAACACTGAA.

CDR3 bases read: TGCGCCAGCAGCTTGGTTGCAGGGGACACCGGGGAG. It is translated as CASSLVAGDTGE. In full, the CDR3 reads CASSLVAGDTGELFF. This chain joins TRBV5-1 and TRBJ2-2, with a possible D match to TRBD1 (6 bases). The read stops 3 residues short of the end of the CDR3; the missing end is completed from the germline J gene. Looked up from germline, CDR1 is SGHRS and CDR2 is YFSETQ. The CDR3 sequence is 15 residues long. V lost 0 bases to trimming and J lost 3 bases, with 9 bases between them.

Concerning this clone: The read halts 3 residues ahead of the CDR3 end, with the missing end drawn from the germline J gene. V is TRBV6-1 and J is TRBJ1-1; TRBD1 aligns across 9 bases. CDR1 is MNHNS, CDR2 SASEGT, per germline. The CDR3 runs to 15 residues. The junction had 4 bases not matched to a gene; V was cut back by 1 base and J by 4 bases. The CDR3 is CASSEVWTGVTEAFF. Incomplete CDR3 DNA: TGTGCCAGCAGTGAAGTGTGGACAGGGGTCACTGAA.

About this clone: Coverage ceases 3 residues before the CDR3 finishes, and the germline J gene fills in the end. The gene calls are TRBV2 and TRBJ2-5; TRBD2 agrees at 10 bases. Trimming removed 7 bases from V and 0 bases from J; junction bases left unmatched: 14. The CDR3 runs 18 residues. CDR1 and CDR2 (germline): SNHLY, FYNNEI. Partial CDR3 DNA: TGTGCCAGCACCGACGGAGTAGCGGGAGGCACTGACCAAGAGACC. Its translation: CASTDGVAGGTDQET. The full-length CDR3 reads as CASTDGVAGGTDQETQYF.

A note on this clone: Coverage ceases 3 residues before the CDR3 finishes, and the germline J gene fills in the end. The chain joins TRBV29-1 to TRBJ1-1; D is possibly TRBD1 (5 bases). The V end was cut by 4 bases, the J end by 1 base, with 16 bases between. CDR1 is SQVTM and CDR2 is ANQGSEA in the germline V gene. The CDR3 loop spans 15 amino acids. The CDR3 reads CSVVGIGGTNTEAFF. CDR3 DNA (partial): TGCAGCGTTGTCGGGATCGGGGGGACGAACACTGAA.

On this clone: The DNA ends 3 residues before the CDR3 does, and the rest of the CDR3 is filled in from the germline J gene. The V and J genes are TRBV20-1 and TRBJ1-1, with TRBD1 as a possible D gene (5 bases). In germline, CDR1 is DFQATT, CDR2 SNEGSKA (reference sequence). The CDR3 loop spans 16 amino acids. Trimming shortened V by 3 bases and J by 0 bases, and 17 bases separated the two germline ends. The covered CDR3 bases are TGCAGTGCTAGGTTTGTCGGGGGTTACATGAACACTGAA. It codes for CSARFVGGYMNTE. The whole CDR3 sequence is CSARFVGGYMNTEAFF.

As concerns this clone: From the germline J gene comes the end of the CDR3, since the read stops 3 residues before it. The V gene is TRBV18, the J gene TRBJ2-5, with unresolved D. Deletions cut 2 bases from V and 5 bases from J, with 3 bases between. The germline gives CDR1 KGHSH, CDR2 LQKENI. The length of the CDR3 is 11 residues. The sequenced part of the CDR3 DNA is TGTGCCAGCTCACCAGGCGAGACC. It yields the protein CASSPGET. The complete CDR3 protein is CASSPGETQYF.

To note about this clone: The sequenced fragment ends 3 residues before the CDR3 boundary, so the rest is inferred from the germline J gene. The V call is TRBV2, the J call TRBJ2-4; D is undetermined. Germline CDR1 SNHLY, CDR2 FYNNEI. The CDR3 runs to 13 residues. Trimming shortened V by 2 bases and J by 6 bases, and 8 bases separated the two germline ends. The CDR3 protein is CASSELNGNIQYF. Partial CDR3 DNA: TGTGCCAGCAGTGAATTGAACGGAAACATT.

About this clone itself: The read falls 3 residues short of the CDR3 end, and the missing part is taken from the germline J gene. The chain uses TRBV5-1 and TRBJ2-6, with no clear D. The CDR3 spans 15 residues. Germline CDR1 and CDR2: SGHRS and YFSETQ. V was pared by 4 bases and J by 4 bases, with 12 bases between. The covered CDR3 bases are TGCGCCAGCAGCCCCTTCGGGTACGGGGCCAACGTC. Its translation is CASSPFGYGANV. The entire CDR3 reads CASSPFGYGANVLTF.

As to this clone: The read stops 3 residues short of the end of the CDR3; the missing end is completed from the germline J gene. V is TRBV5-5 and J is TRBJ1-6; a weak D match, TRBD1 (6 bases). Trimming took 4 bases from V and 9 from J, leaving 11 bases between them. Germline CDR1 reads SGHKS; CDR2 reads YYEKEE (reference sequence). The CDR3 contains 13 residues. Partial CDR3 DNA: TGTGCCAGCAGCCTCAACAGGGCTTCACCC. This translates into CASSLNRASP. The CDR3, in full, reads CASSLNRASPLHF.